The entry that follows covers one T cell receptor (beta chain) sequence. PCR was performed using 60 Vbeta and 13 Jbeta primers. The table came from immunoSEQ multiplex PCR; TCRdb's copy has only in-frame clones and leaves some out. The repertoire holds 150,000 to 200,000 clones, with approximately 80% as singletons. Germline lookup yields CDR1 SNHLY and CDR2 FYNNEI. V shed 5 bases, J shed 3 bases, and the junction held 6 bases outside the gene matches. The CDR3 runs 14 residues. The data originate from a study of cytomegalovirus exposure and HLA in healthy donors. This receptor was identified in a woman in her forties in good health and CMV-seronegative. The rearrangement links TRBV2 to TRBJ1-2; 7 nucleotides agree with TRBD1. The sequenced material came from PBMCs. CDR3 protein: CASSRQGQDYGYTF. For the CDR3, the DNA is TGTGCCAGCAGTCGACAGGGTCAGGACTATGGCTACACCTTC.